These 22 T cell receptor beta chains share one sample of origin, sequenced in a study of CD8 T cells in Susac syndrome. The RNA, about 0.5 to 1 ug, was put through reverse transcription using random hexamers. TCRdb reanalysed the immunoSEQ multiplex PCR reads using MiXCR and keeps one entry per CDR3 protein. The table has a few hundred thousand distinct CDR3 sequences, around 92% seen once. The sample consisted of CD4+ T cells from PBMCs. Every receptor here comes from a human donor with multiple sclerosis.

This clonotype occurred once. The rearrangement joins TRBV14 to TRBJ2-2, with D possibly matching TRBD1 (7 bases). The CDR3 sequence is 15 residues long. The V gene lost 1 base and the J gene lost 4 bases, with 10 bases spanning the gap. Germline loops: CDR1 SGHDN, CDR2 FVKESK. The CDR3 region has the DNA TGTGCCAGCAGCCAAGGACAGGGAGGCACCGGGGAGCTGTTTTTT. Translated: CASSQGQGGTGELFF.

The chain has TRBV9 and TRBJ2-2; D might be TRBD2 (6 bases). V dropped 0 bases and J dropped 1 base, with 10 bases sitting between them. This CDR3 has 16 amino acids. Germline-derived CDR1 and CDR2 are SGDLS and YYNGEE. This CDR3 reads CASSVVSSGNTGELFF. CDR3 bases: TGTGCCAGCAGCGTAGTTAGTAGCGGGAACACCGGGGAGCTGTTTTTT.

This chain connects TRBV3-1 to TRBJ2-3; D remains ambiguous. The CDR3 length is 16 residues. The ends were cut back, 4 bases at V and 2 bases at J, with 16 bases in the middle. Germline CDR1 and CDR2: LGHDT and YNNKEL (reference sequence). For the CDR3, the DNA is TGTGCCAGCAGCCGGTGGCTCGCCCAATCCACAGATACGCAGTATTTT. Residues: CASSRWLAQSTDTQYF.

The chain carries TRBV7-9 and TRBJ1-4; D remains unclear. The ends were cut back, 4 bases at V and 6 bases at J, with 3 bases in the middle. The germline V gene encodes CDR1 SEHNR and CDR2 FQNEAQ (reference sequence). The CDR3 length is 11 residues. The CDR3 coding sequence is TGTGCCAGCAGCTCTGATGAAAAACTGTTTTTT. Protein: CASSSDEKLFF.

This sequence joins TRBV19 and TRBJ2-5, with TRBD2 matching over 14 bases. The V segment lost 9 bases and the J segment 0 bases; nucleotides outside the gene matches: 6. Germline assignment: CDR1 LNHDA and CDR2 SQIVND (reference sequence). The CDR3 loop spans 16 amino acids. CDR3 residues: CASSGLAGGHQETQYF. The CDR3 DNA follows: TGTGCCAGCTCCGGACTAGCGGGAGGCCACCAAGAGACCCAGTACTTC.

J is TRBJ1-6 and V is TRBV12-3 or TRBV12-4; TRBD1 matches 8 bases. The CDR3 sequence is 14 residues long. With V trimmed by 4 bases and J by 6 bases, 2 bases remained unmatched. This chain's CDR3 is CASSWTGRNSPLHF. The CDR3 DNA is TGTGCCAGCAGTTGGACAGGGCGTAATTCACCCCTCCACTTT.

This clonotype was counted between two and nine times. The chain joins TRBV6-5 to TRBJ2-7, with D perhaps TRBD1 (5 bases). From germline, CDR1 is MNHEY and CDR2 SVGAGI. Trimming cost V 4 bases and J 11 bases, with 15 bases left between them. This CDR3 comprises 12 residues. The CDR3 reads CASSSRDKPEYF. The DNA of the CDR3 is TGTGCCAGCAGTTCCAGGGATAAACCCGAGTACTTC.

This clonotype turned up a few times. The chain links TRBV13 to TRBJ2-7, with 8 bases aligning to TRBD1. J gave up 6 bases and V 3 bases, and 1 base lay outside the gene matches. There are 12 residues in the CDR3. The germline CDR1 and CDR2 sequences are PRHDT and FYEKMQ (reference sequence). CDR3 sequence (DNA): TGTGCCAGCAGCTTGGACAGGGCCGAGCAGTACTTC. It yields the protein CASSLDRAEQYF.

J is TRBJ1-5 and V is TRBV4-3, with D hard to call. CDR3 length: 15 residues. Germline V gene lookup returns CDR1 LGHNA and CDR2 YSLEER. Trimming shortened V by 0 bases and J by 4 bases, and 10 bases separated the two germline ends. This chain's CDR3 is CASSQELTSNQPQHF. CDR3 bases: TGCGCCAGCAGCCAAGAACTGACATCAAATCAGCCCCAGCATTTT.

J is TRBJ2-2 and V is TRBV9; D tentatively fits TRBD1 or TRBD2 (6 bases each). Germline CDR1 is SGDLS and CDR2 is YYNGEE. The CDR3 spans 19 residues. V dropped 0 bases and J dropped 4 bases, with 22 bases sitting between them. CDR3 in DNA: TGTGCCAGCAGCGTAGGGAGTCGGGGGCGCGGGCTTCTCACCGGGGAGCTGTTTTTT. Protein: CASSVGSRGRGLLTGELFF.

The CDR3 coding sequence is TGTGCCAGCAGTTCTCGCAACGCCTACAATGAGCAGTTCTTC. Translating gives CASSSRNAYNEQFF. This chain links TRBV12-3 or TRBV12-4 with TRBJ2-1; D not certain. V gave up 4 bases and J gave up 2 bases, with 9 bases separating them. CDR3 length equals 14 residues.

CDR3 nucleotides: TGTGCCAGCAGCCAAGATGGGGCACGGCGGAACTATGGCTACACCTTC. Encoded protein: CASSQDGARRNYGYTF. The V call is TRBV4-2, the J call TRBJ1-2, with D maybe TRBD1 (5 bases). This CDR3 spans 16 amino acids. Trimming stripped 0 bases from V and 2 bases from J, with 13 bases between. CDR1 is LGHNA and CDR2 is YNFKEQ in the germline V gene.

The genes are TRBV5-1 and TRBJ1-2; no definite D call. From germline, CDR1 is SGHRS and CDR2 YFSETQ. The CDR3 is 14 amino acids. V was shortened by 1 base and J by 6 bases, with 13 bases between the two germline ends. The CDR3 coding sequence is TGCGCCAGCAGCTTGAGTGGCTCTGGCGATGGCTACACCTTC. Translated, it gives CASSLSGSGDGYTF.

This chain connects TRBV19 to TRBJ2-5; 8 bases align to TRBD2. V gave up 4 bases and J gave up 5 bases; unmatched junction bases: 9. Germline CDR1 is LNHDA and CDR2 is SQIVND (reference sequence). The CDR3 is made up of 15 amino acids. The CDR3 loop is CASSRGVAGYETQYF. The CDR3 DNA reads TGTGCCAGTAGTAGAGGGGTAGCGGGATATGAGACCCAGTACTTC.

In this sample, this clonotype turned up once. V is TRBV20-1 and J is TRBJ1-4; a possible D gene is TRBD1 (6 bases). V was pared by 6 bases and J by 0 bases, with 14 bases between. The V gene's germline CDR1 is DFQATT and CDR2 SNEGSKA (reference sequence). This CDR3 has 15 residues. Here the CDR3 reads CSAAGAGATNEKLFF. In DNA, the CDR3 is TGCAGTGCCGCAGGGGCCGGCGCAACTAATGAAAAACTGTTTTTT.

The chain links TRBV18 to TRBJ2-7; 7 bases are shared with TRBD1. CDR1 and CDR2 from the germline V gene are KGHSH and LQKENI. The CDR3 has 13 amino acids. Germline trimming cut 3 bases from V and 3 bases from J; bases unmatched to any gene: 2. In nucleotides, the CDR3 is TGTGCCAGCTCACCTGACAGGGACTACGAGCAGTACTTC. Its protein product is CASSPDRDYEQYF.

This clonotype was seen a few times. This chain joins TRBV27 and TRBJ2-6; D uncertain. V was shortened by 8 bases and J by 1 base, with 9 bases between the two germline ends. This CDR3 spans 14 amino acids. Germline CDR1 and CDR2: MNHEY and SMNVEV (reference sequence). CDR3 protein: CASSLWSGANVLTF. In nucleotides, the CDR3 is TGTGCCAGCTCGTTGTGGTCTGGGGCCAACGTCCTGACTTTC.

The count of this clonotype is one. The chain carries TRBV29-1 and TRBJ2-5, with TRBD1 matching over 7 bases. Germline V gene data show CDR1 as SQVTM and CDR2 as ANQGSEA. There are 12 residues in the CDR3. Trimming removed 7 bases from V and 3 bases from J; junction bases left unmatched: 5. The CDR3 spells CSGSGTEETQYF. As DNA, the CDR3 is TGCAGCGGCTCCGGGACAGAAGAGACCCAGTACTTC.

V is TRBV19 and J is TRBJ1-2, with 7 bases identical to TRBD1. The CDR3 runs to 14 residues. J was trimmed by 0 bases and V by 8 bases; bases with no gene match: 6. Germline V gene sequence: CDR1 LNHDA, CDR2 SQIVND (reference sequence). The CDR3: CASETGKSNYGYTF. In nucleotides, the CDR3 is TGTGCCAGTGAGACAGGGAAGTCTAACTATGGCTACACCTTC.

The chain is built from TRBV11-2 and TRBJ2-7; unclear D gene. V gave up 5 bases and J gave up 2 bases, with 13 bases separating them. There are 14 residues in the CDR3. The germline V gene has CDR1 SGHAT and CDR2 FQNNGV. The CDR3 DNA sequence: TGTGCCAGCAGCCCGATCCGGCGGACCTACGAGCAGTACTTC. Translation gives CASSPIRRTYEQYF.

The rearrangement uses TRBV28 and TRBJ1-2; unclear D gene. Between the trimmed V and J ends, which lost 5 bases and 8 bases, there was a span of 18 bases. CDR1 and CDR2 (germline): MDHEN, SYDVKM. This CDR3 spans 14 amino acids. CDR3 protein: CASSETVVFGGYTF. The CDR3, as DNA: TGTGCCAGCAGTGAAACGGTAGTGTTCGGGGGCTACACCTTC.

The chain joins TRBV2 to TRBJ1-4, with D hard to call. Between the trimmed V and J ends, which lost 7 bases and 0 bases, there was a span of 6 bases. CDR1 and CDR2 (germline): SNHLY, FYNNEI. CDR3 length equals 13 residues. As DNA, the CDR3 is TGTGCCAGCACCAGGACAACTAATGAAAAACTGTTTTTT. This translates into CASTRTTNEKLFF.